One sample yielded the 4 T cell receptor beta chains listed below, sequenced in a study of vaccination effects on CD4 cells after COVID-19. ViraFEST used viral peptide pools to expand antigen-specific CD4+ T cells before sequencing. Culturing for 10 days preceded CD4+ T cell isolation. Participants completed two doses of the BNT162b2 or mRNA-1273 vaccine. Which antigens these TCRs recognize remains unknown. Libraries were prepared by immunoSEQ multiplex PCR; TCRdb keeps only in-frame clonotypes and omits some of them. Counted here are roughly 34,000 clones, 82% occurring once; the ten biggest clones make up roughly 1.6%. The sequencing here drew on CD4+ T cells from PBMCs cultured with HCoV-NL63 spike peptides, taken after COVID-19 vaccination. These receptors were obtained from a human donor who received a COVID-19 vaccine. Some clones in this sample may be carry-over from other donors' samples.

The chain has TRBV25-1 and TRBJ2-5; D gene uncertain. Per the germline V gene, CDR1 is MGHDK and CDR2 is SYGVNS. V was clipped by 4 bases and J by 1 base, with 7 bases between them. This CDR3 has 13 amino acids. The CDR3 bases are TGTGCCAGCAGTGGACCCCTCCAAGAGACCCAGTACTTC. Translated, it gives CASSGPLQETQYF.

This clone appeared once. The genes are TRBV28 and TRBJ1-6, with a weak D call TRBD1 (6 bases). V dropped 8 bases and J dropped 5 bases, with 16 bases sitting between them. CDR3 size: 15 residues. Germline CDR1 is MDHEN and CDR2 is SYDVKM. The CDR3 DNA reads TGTGCCAGCCTAAACCAGAACAGGGATAATTCACCCCTCCACTTT. This encodes CASLNQNRDNSPLHF.

The sample holds a few counts of this clone. V is TRBV5-3 and J is TRBJ2-7; weak D call: TRBD1 (6 bases). TRBV5-3 is labeled an ORF, and its function is uncertain. The V end was cut by 4 bases, the J end by 5 bases, with 10 bases between. This CDR3 is 12 amino acids long. The CDR3 nucleotides are TGTGCCAGAAGCCAGTACAGGGACGAGCAGTACGTC. Translation gives CARSQYRDEQYV.

V usage is TRBV5-1 and J usage is TRBJ2-3; no definite D call. Deletions cut 0 bases from V and 2 bases from J, with 7 bases between. The germline V gene has CDR1 SGHRS and CDR2 YFSETQ. The length of the CDR3 is 14 residues. As DNA, the CDR3 is TGCGCCAGCAGCTTGGACCTAATCACAGATACGCAGTATTTT. Protein product: CASSLDLITDTQYF.